The 22 T cell receptor beta chains in this list originate from one sample, sequenced in a study of blood T cell repertoires in COVID-19. Repertoires were generated with immunoSEQ multiplex PCR, while TCRdb's copy carries only in-frame clones and drops some. The sample contains around 300,000 clones, over 75% of which appear only once. Sequencing input: peripheral blood. These receptors came from a woman in her twenties or thirties with COVID-19, enrolled during active disease.

This rearrangement joins TRBV5-4 to TRBJ2-1; 10 nucleotides match TRBD2. Trimming removed 2 bases from V and 5 bases from J; junction bases left unmatched: 7. The CDR3 spans 16 residues. Germline V gives CDR1 SGHNT, CDR2 YYREEE (reference sequence). CDR3 nucleotides: TGTGCCAGCAGCTTTGGGTCCCTAGCGGGAGACAATGAGCAGTTCTTC. Its protein is CASSFGSLAGDNEQFF.

CDR3 in amino acids: CASSSPSSTQYF. CDR3 bases: TGTGCCAGCAGCTCTCCTAGCTCCACGCAGTATTTT. The gene calls are TRBV5-4 and TRBJ2-3; TRBD2 is a possible D gene (5 bases). Trimming left V 3 bases short and J 9 bases short, with 11 bases between. CDR3 length: 12 amino acids. Germline V CDR1 and CDR2: SGHNT, YYREEE (reference sequence).

The V gene is TRBV27, the J gene TRBJ2-1; D ambiguous. The CDR3 covers 15 residues. Trimming shortened V by 4 bases and J by 0 bases, and 10 bases separated the two germline ends. CDR1 and CDR2 from the germline V gene are MNHEY and SMNVEV (reference sequence). CDR3 protein: CASSSDWSSYNEQFF. The CDR3, as DNA: TGTGCCAGCAGTTCCGACTGGAGCTCCTACAATGAGCAGTTCTTC.

As to this clone: Other DNA sequences in the sample encode the same CDR3. DNA of the CDR3: TGCGCCAGCAGCCAAGATCGGGGCACCGGGGAGCTGTTTTTT. Protein: CASSQDRGTGELFF. J is TRBJ2-2 and V is TRBV4-1; perhaps TRBD2 as D (5 bases). The V and J ends lost 0 bases and 4 bases respectively, with 6 bases between them. This CDR3 spans 14 amino acids. Germline-derived CDR1 and CDR2 are MGHRA and YSYEKL.

The chain uses TRBV29-1 and TRBJ2-5; 10 nucleotides match TRBD2. Germline CDR1 SQVTM, CDR2 ANQGSEA. This CDR3 is built from 14 residues. J lost 4 bases, V lost 4 bases, and 6 bases had no gene match. CDR3 sequence (DNA): TGCAGCGTTGCTCTAGCGGGAGTGGGAGAGACCCAGTACTTC. Translating it yields CSVALAGVGETQYF.

The chain employs TRBV4-3 and TRBJ1-2; tentatively, D is TRBD1 (5 bases). Trimming pared 0 bases from V and 5 bases from J, leaving 13 bases between. The CDR3 is 15 residues long. Per germline, CDR1 LGHNA and CDR2 YSLEER. Here the CDR3 reads CASSQDVQASYGYTF. CDR3 sequence (DNA): TGCGCCAGCAGCCAAGATGTACAGGCGAGTTATGGCTACACCTTC.

The chain combines TRBV24-1 with TRBJ2-3; 7 bases fit TRBD2. The germline gives CDR1 KGHDR, CDR2 SFDVKD. This CDR3 is built from 15 residues. The ends lost 5 bases at V and 4 bases at J; junction bases unmatched: 8. CDR3 coding DNA: TGTGCCACCAGTGCAGCGGGAAGGTGGGCAGATACGCAGTATTTT. It encodes CATSAAGRWADTQYF.

V and J are TRBV6-5 and TRBJ1-6; D possibly corresponds to TRBD1 (5 bases). In germline, CDR1 is MNHEY, CDR2 SVGAGI. This CDR3 is built from 13 residues. V was cut by 6 bases and J by 7 bases, with 10 bases left in between. The CDR3 DNA sequence: TGTGCCAGCAGGCGGGGGATGAATTCACCCCTCCACTTT. Amino acid sequence: CASRRGMNSPLHF.

This clone has just one count. The chain is built from TRBV5-4 and TRBJ2-7, with D possibly matching TRBD1 (6 bases). Per germline, CDR1 SGHNT and CDR2 YYREEE (reference sequence). The CDR3 loop spans 12 amino acids. Between the trimmed V and J ends, which lost 2 bases and 6 bases, there was a span of 9 bases. As DNA, the CDR3 is TGTGCCAGCAGCTTTTTAGGGGGCGAGCAGTACTTC. The encoded protein is CASSFLGGEQYF.

The chain links TRBV4-3 to TRBJ2-7; 7 bases are a match to TRBD2. Losses at the gene ends were 0 bases for V and 2 bases for J; bases not matched to a gene: 4. CDR3 length: 15 amino acids. Germline V gives CDR1 LGHNA, CDR2 YSLEER. For the CDR3, the DNA is TGCGCCAGCAGCCAAGAACTGGCGGGAGCCTACGAGCAGTACTTC. This codes for CASSQELAGAYEQYF.

The chain combines TRBV6-5 with TRBJ1-6; TRBD1 aligns across 8 bases. The germline gives CDR1 MNHEY, CDR2 SVGAGI. V shed 6 bases, J shed 7 bases, and the junction held 8 bases outside the gene matches. The CDR3 consists of 15 residues. The CDR3 DNA reads TGTGCCAGCAGCTTCACAGGGGGTAGAAATTCACCCCTCCACTTT. Its translation is CASSFTGGRNSPLHF.

The V gene is TRBV27, the J gene TRBJ1-5, with a tentative D call TRBD1 (5 bases). The CDR3 extends over 14 amino acids. Trimming cost V 2 bases and J 6 bases, with 11 bases left between them. Germline CDR1 reads MNHEY; CDR2 reads SMNVEV (reference sequence). CDR3 nucleotides: TGTGCCAGCAGTTTAGGGGGAGGCAGTCAGCCCCAGCATTTT. Amino acid sequence: CASSLGGGSQPQHF.

This clone was recorded once. This sequence joins TRBV15 and TRBJ2-7; a weak D match, TRBD1 (5 bases). Germline assignment: CDR1 LNHNV and CDR2 YYDKDF (reference sequence). Trimming took off 4 bases at V and 2 bases at J, with 6 bases between the two ends. The CDR3 is 12 amino acids. DNA of the CDR3: TGTGCCACCAGCAAAGGGGCCTACGAGCAGTACTTC. Protein product: CATSKGAYEQYF. Complete variable domain (other parts from reference TRBV15 and TRBJ2-7): DAMVIQNPRYQVTQFGKPVTLSCSQTLNHNVMYWYQQKSSQAPKLLFHYYDKDFNNEADTPDNFQSRRPNTSFCFLDIRSPGLGDTAMYLCATSKGAYEQYFGPGTRLTVT.

The CDR3 spells CATGKGREADTQYF. CDR3 DNA: TGTGCCACAGGGAAAGGCAGGGAGGCAGATACGCAGTATTTT. The chain is built from TRBV15 and TRBJ2-3; perhaps TRBD2 as D (6 bases). This CDR3 is built from 14 residues. CDR1 is LNHNV and CDR2 is YYDKDF in the germline V gene (reference sequence). Trimming pared 9 bases from V and 4 bases from J, leaving 17 bases between.

V is TRBV18 and J is TRBJ2-2; 11 nucleotides line up with TRBD1. This CDR3 comprises 15 residues. Looked up from germline, CDR1 is KGHSH and CDR2 is LQKENI. V trimming: 2 bases; J trimming: 6 bases; junction bases outside the gene matches: 2. DNA of the CDR3: TGTGCCAGCTCACCAGGGACAGGGGGACCCGGGGAGCTGTTTTTT. Translating gives CASSPGTGGPGELFF.

The rearrangement uses TRBV19 and TRBJ2-1; 10 nucleotides align to TRBD2. The CDR3 covers 17 residues. V was pared by 4 bases and J by 7 bases, with 13 bases of the junction left unmatched. Germline CDR1 is LNHDA and CDR2 is SQIVND (reference sequence). CDR3 in DNA: TGTGCCAGTAGTACCCCCCGGGTAGCGGGAGGAAATAATGAGCAGTTCTTC. Its protein product is CASSTPRVAGGNNEQFF.

This chain joins TRBV9 and TRBJ2-2; 8 nucleotides line up with TRBD2. The germline V gene has CDR1 SGDLS and CDR2 YYNGEE. Germline trimming cut 2 bases from V and 7 bases from J; bases unmatched to any gene: 10. CDR3 length: 16 residues. CDR3 DNA: TGTGCCAGCAGCGTTTCCGGGACTAGATATTACGGGGAGCTGTTTTTT. Translated, it gives CASSVSGTRYYGELFF.

V gene TRBV28 combines with J gene TRBJ2-5; 7 bases fit TRBD2. CDR3 size: 16 residues. CDR1 MDHEN and CDR2 SYDVKM come from the germline V gene. V lost 3 bases, J lost 4 bases, and 11 bases stayed unmatched. CDR3 nucleotide sequence: TGTGCCAGCAGTTTGGTGGGGCTAGCGGCAGGAGAGACCCAGTACTTC. Amino acid sequence: CASSLVGLAAGETQYF. The entire variable domain, with the rest obtained from reference TRBV28 and TRBJ2-5, is as follows: DVKVTQSSRYLVKRTGEKVFLECVQDMDHENMFWYRQDPGLGLRLIYFSYDVKMKEKGDIPEGYSVSREKKERFSLILESASTNQTSMYLCASSLVGLAAGETQYFGPGTRLLVL.

This rearrangement joins TRBV5-1 to TRBJ1-1, with TRBD1 matching 7 bases. With V trimmed by 2 bases and J by 7 bases, 5 bases remained unmatched. The CDR3 consists of 13 residues. Germline V gene lookup returns CDR1 SGHRS and CDR2 YFSETQ. This CDR3 reads CASSLETGFEAFF. The CDR3 bases are TGCGCCAGCAGCTTAGAGACAGGGTTTGAAGCTTTCTTT.

J is TRBJ1-1 and V is TRBV28; 7 bases match TRBD1. Trimming removed 10 bases from V and 1 base from J; junction bases left unmatched: 12. Germline lookup yields CDR1 MDHEN and CDR2 SYDVKM. The CDR3 extends over 15 amino acids. The CDR3 region has the DNA TGTGCCACCTCCCCCCACAGGGGCTGGAACACTGAAGCTTTCTTT. This translates into CATSPHRGWNTEAFF.

V gene TRBV28 combines with J gene TRBJ2-5; maybe TRBD2 (6 bases). Per the germline V gene, CDR1 is MDHEN and CDR2 is SYDVKM. Trimming took off 5 bases at V and 3 bases at J, with 25 bases between the two ends. The CDR3 sequence is 18 residues long. In nucleotides, the CDR3 is TGTGCCAGCAGTCCCCAGTCGGCGGGAATGGGCCGGGAAGAGACCCAGTACTTC. Amino acid sequence: CASSPQSAGMGREETQYF.

This rearrangement joins TRBV9 to TRBJ2-2, with 10 bases aligning to TRBD2. The germline V gene encodes CDR1 SGDLS and CDR2 YYNGEE. V gave up 4 bases and J gave up 0 bases; unmatched junction bases: 6. The CDR3 has 17 amino acids. As DNA, the CDR3 is TGTGCCAGCAGCCCCCGGACTAGCGGACCGAACACCGGGGAGCTGTTTTTT. Translation: CASSPRTSGPNTGELFF.